This note documents a single TCR beta chain sequence. The data belong to a study of OX40 agonist ivuxolimab in advanced cancers. Germline V gene sequence: CDR1 SGHTA, CDR2 FQGTGA. There are 13 residues in the CDR3. V was trimmed by 0 bases and J by 5 bases, leaving 7 bases between them. The method was immunoSEQ multiplex PCR; TCRdb's version includes in-frame clones alone and lacks a portion of them. The profile shows about 93,000 clones, 94% of them singletons. Sequenced here: CD4+ or CD8+ T cells sorted from blood, sampled in a trial of the OX40 agonist ivuxolimab. This TCR was sampled from an adult with an advanced solid tumor such as melanoma, head and neck, liver or kidney cancer. The V gene is TRBV7-3, the J gene TRBJ2-5; D is unresolved. CDR3 sequence: CASSLTAGETQYF. The CDR3 DNA follows: TGTGCCAGCAGCTTAACGGCCGGGGAGACCCAGTACTTC.